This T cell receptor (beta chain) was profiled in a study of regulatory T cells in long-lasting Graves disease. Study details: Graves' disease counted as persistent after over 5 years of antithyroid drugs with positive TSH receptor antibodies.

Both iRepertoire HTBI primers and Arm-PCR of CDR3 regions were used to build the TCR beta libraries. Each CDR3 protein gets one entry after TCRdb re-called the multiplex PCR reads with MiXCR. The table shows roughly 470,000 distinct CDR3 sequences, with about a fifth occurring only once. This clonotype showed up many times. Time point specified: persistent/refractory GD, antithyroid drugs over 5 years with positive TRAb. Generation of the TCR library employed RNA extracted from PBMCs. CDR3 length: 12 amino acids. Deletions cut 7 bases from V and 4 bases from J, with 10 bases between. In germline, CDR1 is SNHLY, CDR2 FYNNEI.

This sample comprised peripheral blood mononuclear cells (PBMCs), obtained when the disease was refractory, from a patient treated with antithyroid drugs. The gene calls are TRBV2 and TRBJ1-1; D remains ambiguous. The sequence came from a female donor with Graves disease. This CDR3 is CASTPTLTEAFF. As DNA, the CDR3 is TGTGCCAGCACCCCAACTCTCACTGAAGCTTTCTTT.